One sample yielded the 24 T cell receptor beta chains listed below, sequenced in a study of cytomegalovirus exposure and HLA in healthy donors. A multiplex PCR was run with 60 Vbeta primers and 13 Jbeta primers. TCRdb keeps only in-frame clones here, not all; method: immunoSEQ multiplex PCR. The table gives 50,000 to 70,000 clones; the top ten clones make up 3.6% of it. The sample consisted of PBMCs. All receptors come from a woman aged 18-29 years in good health and CMV-seronegative.

The chain carries TRBV5-1 and TRBJ1-4; 11 bases line up with TRBD1. Per the germline V gene, CDR1 is SGHRS and CDR2 is YFSETQ. The V segment lost 4 bases and the J segment 4 bases; nucleotides outside the gene matches: 9. The CDR3 has 17 amino acids. The CDR3 nucleotides are TGCGCCAGCAGCATGGGACAGGGGGTGTCGGTTAATGAAAAACTGTTTTTT. Protein sequence: CASSMGQGVSVNEKLFF.

This chain links TRBV6-1 with TRBJ1-5; the D is unclear. Germline CDR1 MNHNS, CDR2 SASEGT. CDR3 length: 16 amino acids. Trimming stripped 0 bases from V and 0 bases from J, with 9 bases between. The CDR3 loop reads CASSEAAQYSNQPQHF. DNA for the CDR3: TGTGCCAGCAGTGAAGCAGCACAGTATAGCAATCAGCCCCAGCATTTT.

The chain has TRBV5-8 and TRBJ2-7; D perhaps matches TRBD1 (6 bases). This CDR3 contains 14 residues. Trimming left V 4 bases short and J 3 bases short, with 14 bases between. Germline V lookup: CDR1 SGHTS, CDR2 YDEGEE. The CDR3 is CASSLQGRNYEQYF. The DNA for the CDR3 is TGTGCCAGCAGCCTCCAGGGGAGAAACTACGAGCAGTACTTC.

V and J are TRBV19 and TRBJ1-1; D possibly corresponds to TRBD1 (5 bases). The CDR3 covers 12 residues. Germline assignment: CDR1 LNHDA and CDR2 SQIVND (reference sequence). V lost 5 bases and J 1 base, leaving 5 bases between the germline ends. In DNA form, the CDR3 reads TGTGCCAGTAGTCAGGGGAACACTGAAGCTTTCTTT. As protein: CASSQGNTEAFF.

The chain is built from TRBV5-1 and TRBJ1-1, with D possibly TRBD1 on 6 matching bases. V lost 3 bases and J lost 0, with 15 bases in between. The CDR3 runs to 16 residues. Germline CDR1 and CDR2: SGHRS and YFSETQ. CDR3 nucleotide sequence: TGCGCCAGCAGCTCCGGCACCGAGGGGGTGAACACTGAAGCTTTCTTT. It yields the protein CASSSGTEGVNTEAFF.

The rearrangement joins TRBV25-1 to TRBJ2-1; 7 bases are a match to TRBD1. Germline V CDR1 and CDR2: MGHDK, SYGVNS. The CDR3 spans 16 residues. J lost 7 bases, V lost 3 bases, and 12 bases had no gene match. CDR3: CASSEPGTVPWNEQFF. In nucleotides, the CDR3 is TGTGCCAGCAGTGAGCCTGGGACAGTCCCGTGGAATGAGCAGTTCTTC.

V usage is TRBV5-1 and J usage is TRBJ2-7; 11 bases line up with TRBD2. V shed 4 bases and J 3 bases; nucleotides not matched to a gene: 9. The CDR3 is 16 amino acids. CDR1 is SGHRS, CDR2 YFSETQ, per germline. CDR3 sequence reads: CASSAGLAGVYYEQYF. CDR3 in DNA: TGCGCCAGCAGCGCCGGACTAGCGGGCGTTTACTACGAGCAGTACTTC. The whole variable domain, remainder taken from reference TRBV5-1 and TRBJ2-7, is KAGVTQTPRYLIKTRGQQVTLSCSPISGHRSVSWYQQTPGQGLQFLFEYFSETQRNKGNFPGRFSGRQFSNSRSEMNVSTLELGDSALYLCASSAGLAGVYYEQYFGPGTRLTVT.

The genes are TRBV9 and TRBJ1-2, with 7 bases lining up with TRBD1. V gave up 2 bases and J gave up 5 bases; unmatched junction bases: 6. CDR1 is SGDLS and CDR2 is YYNGEE in the germline V gene. CDR3 length equals 14 residues. CDR3 residues: CASSVGGGAYGYTF. The DNA of the CDR3 is TGTGCCAGCAGCGTCGGAGGGGGCGCTTATGGCTACACCTTC.

The chain combines TRBV9 with TRBJ2-7; 14 bases fit TRBD2. This CDR3 is built from 15 residues. Germline lookup yields CDR1 SGDLS and CDR2 YYNGEE. J lost 11 bases, V lost 4 bases, and 11 bases had no gene match. CDR3 region: CASSPRLAGGPVEYF. In nucleotides, the CDR3 is TGTGCCAGCAGCCCCCGACTAGCGGGAGGGCCTGTTGAGTACTTC.

This chain links TRBV30 with TRBJ2-2; 12 bases fit TRBD2. The germline gives CDR1 GTSNPN, CDR2 SVGIG (reference sequence). V trimming: 4 bases; J trimming: 1 base; junction bases outside the gene matches: 10. The CDR3 spans 18 residues. The CDR3 DNA is TGTGCCTGGACCAAACTCCCGACTAGCGGGAGGAACACCGGGGAGCTGTTTTTT. It yields the protein CAWTKLPTSGRNTGELFF.

In DNA form, the CDR3 reads TGTGCCAGTAGTATAAGGCTCAGCGGGAGGGCGGGTGAGCAGTTCTTC. Translating it yields CASSIRLSGRAGEQFF. V is TRBV19 and J is TRBJ2-1, with TRBD2 identical over 10 bases. V trimming: 2 bases; J trimming: 9 bases; junction bases outside the gene matches: 10. The CDR3 has 16 amino acids. CDR1 and CDR2 (germline): LNHDA, SQIVND (reference sequence).

The V and J genes are TRBV6-1 and TRBJ2-7; 8 nucleotides align to TRBD1. Germline V gives CDR1 MNHNS, CDR2 SASEGT. The CDR3 runs to 13 residues. Trimming took 1 base from V and 10 from J; bases not matched to a gene: 6. CDR3 amino acids: CASSEGTGTVQYF. The CDR3 DNA reads TGTGCCAGCAGTGAAGGGACAGGGACTGTTCAGTACTTC.

The chain employs TRBV11-2 and TRBJ2-1; tentative D call: TRBD2 (6 bases). CDR1 SGHAT and CDR2 FQNNGV come from the germline V gene. This CDR3 region has 14 residues. Trimming shortened V by 5 bases and J by 4 bases, and 12 bases separated the two germline ends. In DNA, the CDR3 is TGTGCCAGCAGCCACGGGGGAGAATACAATGAGCAGTTCTTC. It codes for CASSHGGEYNEQFF.

V and J are TRBV30 and TRBJ2-5; no clear D gene. CDR1 and CDR2 (germline): GTSNPN, SVGIG (reference sequence). There are 11 residues in the CDR3. V shed 2 bases and J shed 4 bases, with 5 bases lying between them. The CDR3 DNA follows: TGTGCCTGGAGTTCGGTAGAGACCCAGTACTTC. The encoded protein is CAWSSVETQYF.

The chain carries TRBV18 and TRBJ2-5; 7 bases map to TRBD2. There are 15 residues in the CDR3. Germline V gives CDR1 KGHSH, CDR2 LQKENI. After removal of 3 bases from V and 2 bases from J, the junction contained 6 bases not matched to a gene. The CDR3 sequence is CASSPDSSGQETQYF. In DNA form, the CDR3 reads TGTGCCAGCTCACCGGACTCTAGCGGTCAAGAGACCCAGTACTTC.

The genes are TRBV5-4 and TRBJ2-7, with 12 bases matching TRBD2. The CDR3 loop spans 15 amino acids. Trimming at V came to 4 bases and at J to 0 bases, leaving 2 bases not matched to a gene. CDR1 is SGHNT and CDR2 is YYREEE in the germline V gene (reference sequence). The CDR3 region is CASSLAGGLSYEQYF. In DNA, the CDR3 is TGTGCCAGCAGCCTAGCGGGGGGGCTCTCCTACGAGCAGTACTTC.

The V call is TRBV7-9, the J call TRBJ2-1; TRBD2 agrees at 7 bases. Germline V lookup: CDR1 SEHNR, CDR2 FQNEAQ (reference sequence). The CDR3 contains 14 residues. Unmatched junction bases numbered 8, after V lost 0 bases and J lost 12 bases. For the CDR3, the DNA is TGTGCCAGCAGCTTAGCGCTCGGCGGGAGAGGGCAGTTCTTC. This sequence encodes CASSLALGGRGQFF.

The chain recombines TRBV6-1 with TRBJ2-7; D is possibly TRBD2 (5 bases). This CDR3 comprises 15 residues. CDR1 is MNHNS, CDR2 SASEGT, per germline. V lost 0 bases, J lost 2 bases, and 11 bases lay in between. CDR3 loop: CASSEAEAGAYEQYF. The CDR3 nucleotides are TGTGCCAGCAGTGAAGCGGAGGCCGGAGCCTACGAGCAGTACTTC.

The V gene is TRBV9, the J gene TRBJ2-1; 9 bases line up with TRBD2. The CDR3 is 15 amino acids. The V gene end was trimmed by 6 bases and the J gene end by 5 bases; junction bases not matched to a gene: 9. Germline CDR1 SGDLS, CDR2 YYNGEE. The CDR3 is CASNPSGISDNEQFF. CDR3 coding DNA: TGTGCCAGCAACCCTAGCGGGATTTCCGACAATGAGCAGTTCTTC.

V usage is TRBV30 and J usage is TRBJ2-1; 7 bases line up with TRBD2. The junction had 14 bases not matched to a gene; V was cut back by 7 bases and J by 8 bases. Germline assignment: CDR1 GTSNPN and CDR2 SVGIG (reference sequence). The CDR3 loop spans 14 amino acids. CDR3 in amino acids: CAYSPRGIDDEQFF. Written as DNA, the CDR3 is TGTGCCTACTCCCCGCGGGGGATTGACGATGAGCAGTTCTTC.

The chain recombines TRBV5-1 with TRBJ1-2, with 7 bases identical to TRBD1. CDR3 size: 14 residues. Germline V CDR1 and CDR2: SGHRS, YFSETQ. The V segment lost 5 bases and the J segment 5 bases; nucleotides outside the gene matches: 9. The CDR3 here is CASRPGTAWYGYTF. Here the CDR3 DNA reads TGCGCCAGCAGACCCGGGACAGCGTGGTATGGCTACACCTTC.

This sequence joins TRBV29-1 and TRBJ2-1; 7 bases fit TRBD2. The CDR3 totals 13 residues. Per germline, CDR1 SQVTM and CDR2 ANQGSEA. The V and J ends lost 3 bases and 5 bases, in that order; junction bases with no gene match: 4. In DNA, the CDR3 is TGCAGCGTTGAGGGGACTATCCACAATGAGCAGTTCTTC. Its translation is CSVEGTIHNEQFF.

A remark on this clone: Sequence at one end of the junction differs from germline and may be a read error. The V gene is TRBV29-1, the J gene TRBJ2-1; D not certain. Germline CDR1 is SQVTM and CDR2 is ANQGSEA. The CDR3 spans 14 residues. In DNA, the CDR3 is TGCAGCGTTGTGGGTGGCGGCTCCGACAATGAGCAGTTCTTC. This translates into CSVVGGGSDNEQFF.

This chain joins TRBV4-1 and TRBJ1-1; possibly TRBD1 for D (6 bases). The germline V gene has CDR1 MGHRA and CDR2 YSYEKL. The CDR3 extends over 19 amino acids. V lost 0 bases to trimming and J lost 1 base, with 21 bases between them. The CDR3 sequence: CASSQEAGVVSGQNTEAFF. CDR3 sequence (DNA): TGCGCCAGCAGCCAAGAGGCAGGGGTGGTTTCGGGGCAGAACACTGAAGCTTTCTTT.